These 8 T cell receptor beta chains were all obtained from the same sample, sequenced in a study of shared clonotypes between healthy human individuals. Using immunoSEQ multiplex PCR, the repertoire was profiled, and TCRdb retains in-frame clones only, with some absent. The sample holds millions of clones, about 93% seen once. Terminally differentiated effector memory CD45RA+ cells were excluded by CCR7 positive selection of CD45RO-negative cells. Sequencing was carried out using naive CD8+ T cells from PBMCs. The source is a man between 18 and 35 years old in good health. Some clones in this sample may be carry-over from other donors' samples.

This chain joins TRBV9 and TRBJ2-7; 7 bases are shared with TRBD2. CDR1 is SGDLS, CDR2 YYNGEE, per germline. V was clipped by 0 bases and J by 4 bases; unmatched bases: 7. There are 15 residues in the CDR3. The CDR3 here is CASSVDAGVGYEQYF. The CDR3, as DNA: TGTGCCAGCAGCGTAGATGCGGGAGTAGGGTACGAGCAGTACTTC.

The CDR3 is CASSESYWTGGYEQYF. Here the CDR3 DNA reads TGTGCCAGCAGTGAATCTTATTGGACAGGGGGCTACGAGCAGTACTTC. The chain uses TRBV6-1 and TRBJ2-7, with 10 bases identical to TRBD1. The germline gives CDR1 MNHNS, CDR2 SASEGT. The CDR3 covers 16 residues. The V segment lost 2 bases and the J segment 3 bases; nucleotides outside the gene matches: 7.

The gene calls are TRBV11-3 and TRBJ2-1, with D perhaps TRBD2 (5 bases). Trimming pared 0 bases from V and 1 base from J, leaving 13 bases between. There are 17 residues in the CDR3. The germline CDR1 and CDR2 sequences are SGHNT and YENEEA. The CDR3 region is CASSLDGQRYSYNEQFF. For the CDR3, the DNA is TGTGCCAGCAGCTTAGATGGCCAGCGGTATTCCTACAATGAGCAGTTCTTC.

The chain has TRBV15 and TRBJ2-4; D perhaps matches TRBD2 (6 bases). Trimming pared 6 bases from V and 5 bases from J, leaving 17 bases between. This CDR3 region has 15 residues. Germline V gene data show CDR1 as LNHNV and CDR2 as YYDKDF (reference sequence). The CDR3 here is CATSITRDFQNIQYF. The CDR3 DNA is TGTGCCACCAGTATAACCCGGGACTTTCAAAACATTCAGTACTTC.

DNA of the CDR3: TGTGCCAGCAGCTTAGCGCGTTTCGGGGGGCTAGGGGACACTGAAGCTTTCTTT. Translating gives CASSLARFGGLGDTEAFF. This chain joins TRBV11-2 and TRBJ1-1, with D perhaps matching TRBD1 (6 bases). The CDR3 spans 18 residues. Germline CDR1 and CDR2: SGHAT and FQNNGV. V shed 1 base and J shed 3 bases, with 21 bases lying between them.

The chain combines TRBV7-8 with TRBJ2-7, with a possible D match to TRBD1 (5 bases). Trimming stripped 3 bases from V and 5 bases from J, with 14 bases between. The CDR3 sequence is 14 residues long. Germline CDR1 reads SGHVS; CDR2 reads FQNEAQ. The CDR3 DNA reads TGTGCCAGCAGCTTTGGCAGGGCCGGCCACGAGCAGTACTTC. Translated: CASSFGRAGHEQYF.

The chain is built from TRBV27 and TRBJ1-1; the D is unclear. The V and J ends lost 3 bases and 7 bases respectively, with 12 bases between them. In germline, CDR1 is MNHEY, CDR2 SMNVEV (reference sequence). This CDR3 has 13 residues. CDR3 nucleotide sequence: TGTGCCAGCAGTTTGGGTGGACGGAATGAAGCTTTCTTT. Protein sequence: CASSLGGRNEAFF.

This clone was counted a single time. The chain links TRBV29-1 to TRBJ2-7; TRBD2 might be the D (6 bases). Trimming removed 1 base from V and 6 bases from J, with 10 bases in between. CDR1 is SQVTM and CDR2 is ANQGSEA in the germline V gene. CDR3 length equals 12 residues. CDR3 sequence: CSVEGMGGEQYF. The CDR3 bases are TGCAGCGTTGAAGGAATGGGGGGCGAGCAGTACTTC.